This T cell receptor beta chain derives from a study of shared clonotypes between healthy human individuals. Study at large: The study drew on a couple of women and a few men aged 18 to 49 as donors. Study results and caveats: Naive subsets generally had larger estimated richness than memory subsets.

Of note for this clone: Its specificity is unknown.

The repertoire was sequenced with immunoSEQ multiplex PCR; TCRdb's copy has only in-frame clones and lacks some. The sample contains over a million clones, about 84% of which appear only once. The sequenced material came from memory CD4+ T cells from PBMCs. Subset of the sample: CD45RA-negative fraction. This sequence was found in a man between 18 and 29 years old in good health. Some clones in this sample may be carry-over from other donors' samples.

In DNA form, the CDR3 reads TGTGCCAGCAGCTACGGCCGAGGTGGCTACACCTTC. Its translation: CASSYGRGGYTF. V and J are TRBV28 and TRBJ1-2; D not resolved. Germline assignment: CDR1 MDHEN and CDR2 SYDVKM. The length of the CDR3 is 12 residues. V lost 6 bases and J lost 7, with 12 bases in between.